The text below deals with one T cell receptor beta chain. V lost 5 bases and J lost 5; bases outside the gene matches: 15. The CDR3 runs 17 residues. In germline, CDR1 is LNHNV, CDR2 YYDKDF (reference sequence). Data came from immunoSEQ multiplex PCR; TCRdb stores just in-frame clones and leaves some out. Of about 2.1 million clones listed, about 93% are singletons. CD45RO-negative, CCR7-positively selected cells formed the naive CD8 fraction, excluding terminally differentiated effector memory CD45RA+ cells. This sample was taken from a study of shared clonotypes between healthy human individuals. Study-wide context: Each donor had three CD4 naive, three CD4 memory, two CD8 naive and one CD8 memory plate.

The J gene is TRBJ2-7, the V gene TRBV15; 10 positions match TRBD2. This TCR was sampled from a man younger than 35 in good health. Some clones in this sample may be carry-over from other donors' samples. The source material was naive CD8+ T cells from PBMCs. The CDR3 here is CATSPTKAASGSHEQYF. The CDR3 DNA follows: TGTGCCACCAGCCCCACTAAGGCGGCTAGCGGGAGCCACGAGCAGTACTTC.